This T cell receptor (beta chain) appears in the sequencing data of a study of blood T cell repertoires in COVID-19. Looking at the study overall: Whether acute or convalescent, the COVID-19 samples came from the United States, Italy and Spain.

This CDR3 region has 17 residues. The V gene end was trimmed by 1 base and the J gene end by 0 bases; junction bases not matched to a gene: 8. CDR1 and CDR2 (germline): LGHDT, YNNKEL (reference sequence). Under the authors' procedure: Estimated nucleated cell counts came from reference gene primer amplification. TCRdb keeps only in-frame clones here, not all; method: immunoSEQ multiplex PCR. That table is the source of V, J and clone size, and D and trimming were worked out from the DNA. The data contain some 120,000 clones, 55% to 70% of them singletons. This clone was detected only once. Specimen: peripheral blood. The gene calls are TRBV3-1 (or the pseudogene TRBV3-2) and TRBJ1-2, with 7 bases aligning to TRBD1. This TCR came from a woman aged 70-85 years with acute or convalescent COVID-19. In nucleotides, the CDR3 is TGTGCCAGCAGCCAAGTTCCCCAGGGGGGATCTAACTATGGCTACACCTTC. Translated, it gives CASSQVPQGGSNYGYTF.